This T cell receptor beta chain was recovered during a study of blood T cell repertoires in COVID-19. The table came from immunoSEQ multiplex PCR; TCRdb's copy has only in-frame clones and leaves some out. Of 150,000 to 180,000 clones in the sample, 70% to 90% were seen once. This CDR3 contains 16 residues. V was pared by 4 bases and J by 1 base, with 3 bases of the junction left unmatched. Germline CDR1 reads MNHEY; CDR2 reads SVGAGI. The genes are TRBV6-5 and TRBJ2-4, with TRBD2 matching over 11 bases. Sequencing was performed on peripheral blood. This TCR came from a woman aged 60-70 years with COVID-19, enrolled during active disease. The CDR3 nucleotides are TGTGCCAGCAGTTCCCGACTAGCGGGGGCCAAAAACATTCAGTACTTC. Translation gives CASSSRLAGAKNIQYF.